The sequence of this TCR beta chain was determined in a study of shared clonotypes between healthy human individuals. Many counts were recorded for this clone. At the DNA level, this CDR3 is encoded by other sequences in the same sample as well. There are 16 residues in the CDR3. Germline-derived CDR1 and CDR2 are MNHNS and SASEGT. Trimming stripped 1 base from V and 0 bases from J, with 10 bases between. Every donor, a Caucasian adult, lived in Nashville, Tennessee. CD4+ cells were split into CD45RA+ naive and CD45RA-negative memory subsets. Libraries were prepared by immunoSEQ multiplex PCR; TCRdb keeps only in-frame clonotypes and omits some of them. The sample comprises a few hundred thousand clones, approximately 65% of which are singletons, and roughly 11% rests with the top ten.

Sequences were obtained from memory CD4+ T cells sorted from blood. The subset was: CD45RA-negative fraction. The TCR originated in a man aged 30 to 45 in good health. The chain is built from TRBV6-1 and TRBJ2-1; D remains ambiguous. CDR3 coding DNA: TGTGCCAGCAGTGAAGTGGGCGGTAACTCCTACAATGAGCAGTTCTTC. This translates into CASSEVGGNSYNEQFF.